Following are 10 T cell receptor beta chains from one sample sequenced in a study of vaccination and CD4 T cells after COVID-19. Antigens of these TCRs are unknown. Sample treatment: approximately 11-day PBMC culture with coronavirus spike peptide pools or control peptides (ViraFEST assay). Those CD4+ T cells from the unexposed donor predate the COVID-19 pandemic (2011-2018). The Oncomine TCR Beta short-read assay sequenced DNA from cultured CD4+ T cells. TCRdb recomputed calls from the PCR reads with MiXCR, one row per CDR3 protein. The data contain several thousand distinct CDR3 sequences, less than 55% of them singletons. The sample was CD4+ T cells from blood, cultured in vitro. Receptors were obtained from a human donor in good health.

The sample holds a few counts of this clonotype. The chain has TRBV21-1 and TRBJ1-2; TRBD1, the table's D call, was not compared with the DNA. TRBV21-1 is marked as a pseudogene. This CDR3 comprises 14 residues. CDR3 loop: CASSKVHRSYGYTF. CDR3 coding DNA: TGTGCCAGCAGCAAAGTTCACAGGAGTTATGGCTACACCTTC.

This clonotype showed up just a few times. This CDR3 is CASSLESHQPQHF. In DNA form, the CDR3 reads TGCGCCAGCAGTTTGGAGTCTCATCAGCCCCAGCATTTT. The chain employs TRBV10-2 and TRBJ1-5, with D hard to call. V lost 5 bases, J lost 5 bases, and 10 bases lay in between. This CDR3 contains 13 residues. Germline V gene sequence: CDR1 WSHSY, CDR2 SAAADI.

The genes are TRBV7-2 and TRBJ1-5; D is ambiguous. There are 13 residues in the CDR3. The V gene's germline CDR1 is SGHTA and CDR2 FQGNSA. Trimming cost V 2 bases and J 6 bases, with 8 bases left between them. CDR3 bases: TGTGCCAGCAGCTTATCTTTCAGTCAGCCCCAGCATTTT. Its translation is CASSLSFSQPQHF.

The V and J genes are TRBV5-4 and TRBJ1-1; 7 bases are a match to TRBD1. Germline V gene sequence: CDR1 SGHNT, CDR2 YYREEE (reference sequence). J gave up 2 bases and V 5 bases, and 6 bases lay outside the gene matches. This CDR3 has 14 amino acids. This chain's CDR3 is CASRKTGTNTEAFF. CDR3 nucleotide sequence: TGTGCCAGCAGGAAGACAGGGACTAACACTGAAGCTTTCTTT.

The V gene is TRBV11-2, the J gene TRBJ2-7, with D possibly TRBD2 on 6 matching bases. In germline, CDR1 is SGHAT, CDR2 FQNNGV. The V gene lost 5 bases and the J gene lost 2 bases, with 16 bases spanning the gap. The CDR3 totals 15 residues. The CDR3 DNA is TGTGCCAGCAGCCGAAACCGGGACTCACCCTACGAGCAGTACTTC. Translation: CASSRNRDSPYEQYF.

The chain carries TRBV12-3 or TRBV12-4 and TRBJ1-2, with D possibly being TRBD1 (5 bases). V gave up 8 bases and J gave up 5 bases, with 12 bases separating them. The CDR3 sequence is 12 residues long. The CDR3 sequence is CASGTLIYGYTF. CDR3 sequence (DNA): TGTGCCAGCGGGACCCTCATTTATGGCTACACCTTC.

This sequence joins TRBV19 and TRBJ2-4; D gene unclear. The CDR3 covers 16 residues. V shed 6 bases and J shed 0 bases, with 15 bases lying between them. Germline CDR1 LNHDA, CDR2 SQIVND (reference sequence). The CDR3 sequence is CASSSTLPGAKNIQYF. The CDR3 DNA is TGTGCCAGTAGCTCCACTTTGCCTGGAGCCAAAAACATTCAGTACTTC. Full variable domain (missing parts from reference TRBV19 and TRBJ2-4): DGGITQSPKYLFRKEGQNVTLSCEQNLNHDAMYWYRQDPGQGLRLIYYSQIVNDFQKGDIAEGYSVSREKKESFPLTVTSAQKNPTAFYLCASSSTLPGAKNIQYFGAGTRLSVL.

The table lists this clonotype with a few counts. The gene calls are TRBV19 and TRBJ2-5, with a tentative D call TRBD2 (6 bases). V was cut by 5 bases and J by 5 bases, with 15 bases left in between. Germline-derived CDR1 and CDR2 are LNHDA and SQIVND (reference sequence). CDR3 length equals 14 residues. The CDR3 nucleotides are TGTGCCAGTAGTGGGATGGGGGGTCCCGAGACCCAGTACTTC. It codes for CASSGMGGPETQYF.

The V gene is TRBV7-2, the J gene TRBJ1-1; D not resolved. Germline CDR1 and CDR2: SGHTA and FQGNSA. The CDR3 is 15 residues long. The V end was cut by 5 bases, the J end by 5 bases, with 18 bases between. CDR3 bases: TGTGCCAGCAGCCTTAAGGATAGCGAGGAAACTGAAGCTTTCTTT. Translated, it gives CASSLKDSEETEAFF.

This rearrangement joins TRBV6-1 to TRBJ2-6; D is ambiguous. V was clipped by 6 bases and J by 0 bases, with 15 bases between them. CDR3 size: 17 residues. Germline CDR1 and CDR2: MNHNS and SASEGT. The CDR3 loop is CASSLHGQLSGANVLTF. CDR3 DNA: TGTGCCAGCAGCCTCCACGGCCAACTCTCTGGGGCCAACGTCCTGACTTTC.